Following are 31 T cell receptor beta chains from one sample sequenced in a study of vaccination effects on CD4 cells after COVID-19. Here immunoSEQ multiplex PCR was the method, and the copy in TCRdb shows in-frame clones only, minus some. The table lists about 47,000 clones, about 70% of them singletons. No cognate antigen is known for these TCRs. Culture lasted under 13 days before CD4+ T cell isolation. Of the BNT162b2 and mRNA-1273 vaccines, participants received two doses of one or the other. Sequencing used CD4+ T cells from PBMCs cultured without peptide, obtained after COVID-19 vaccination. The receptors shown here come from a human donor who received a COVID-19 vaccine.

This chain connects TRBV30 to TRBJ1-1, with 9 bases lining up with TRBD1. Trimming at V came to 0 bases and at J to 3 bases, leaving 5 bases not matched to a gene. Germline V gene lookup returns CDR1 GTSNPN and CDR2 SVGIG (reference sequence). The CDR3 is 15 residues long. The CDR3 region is CAWSVLQGADTEAFF. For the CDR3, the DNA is TGTGCCTGGAGTGTACTACAGGGGGCTGACACTGAAGCTTTCTTT.

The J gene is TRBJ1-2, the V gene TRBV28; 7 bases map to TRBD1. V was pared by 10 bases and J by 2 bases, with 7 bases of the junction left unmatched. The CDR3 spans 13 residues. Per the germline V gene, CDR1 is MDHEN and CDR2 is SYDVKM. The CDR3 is CATSTGTNYGYTF. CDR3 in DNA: TGTGCCACCTCGACAGGGACCAACTATGGCTACACCTTC.

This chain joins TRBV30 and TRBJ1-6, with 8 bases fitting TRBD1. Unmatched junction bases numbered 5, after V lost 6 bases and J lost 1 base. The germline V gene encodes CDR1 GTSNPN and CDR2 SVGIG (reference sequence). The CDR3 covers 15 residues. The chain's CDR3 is CACRTGRSYNSPLHF. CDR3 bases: TGTGCCTGTAGGACAGGGAGGTCCTATAATTCACCCCTCCACTTT.

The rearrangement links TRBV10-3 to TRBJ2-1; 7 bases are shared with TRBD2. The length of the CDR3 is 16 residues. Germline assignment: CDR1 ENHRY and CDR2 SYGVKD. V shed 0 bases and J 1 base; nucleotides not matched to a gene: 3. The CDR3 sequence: CAISESRELSYNEQFF. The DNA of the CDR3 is TGTGCCATCAGTGAGTCGCGGGAGTTGTCCTACAATGAGCAGTTCTTC.

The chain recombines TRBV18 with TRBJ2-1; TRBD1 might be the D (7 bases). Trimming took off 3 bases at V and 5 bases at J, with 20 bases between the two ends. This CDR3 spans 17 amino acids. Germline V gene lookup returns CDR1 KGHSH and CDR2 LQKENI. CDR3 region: CASSPPTGTASDNEQFF. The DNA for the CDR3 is TGTGCCAGCTCACCTCCTACCGGGACAGCTAGCGACAATGAGCAGTTCTTC.

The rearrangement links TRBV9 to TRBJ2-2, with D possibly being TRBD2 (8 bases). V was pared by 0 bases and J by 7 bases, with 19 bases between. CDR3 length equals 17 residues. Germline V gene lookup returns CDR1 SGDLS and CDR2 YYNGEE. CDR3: CASSVGPGGGAGGELFF. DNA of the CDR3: TGTGCCAGCAGCGTAGGTCCGGGAGGGGGCGCCGGCGGGGAGCTGTTTTTT.

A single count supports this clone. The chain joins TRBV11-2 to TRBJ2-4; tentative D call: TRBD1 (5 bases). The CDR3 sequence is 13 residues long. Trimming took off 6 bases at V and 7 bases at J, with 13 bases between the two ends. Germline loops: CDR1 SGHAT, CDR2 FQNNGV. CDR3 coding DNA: TGTGCCAGCAGAAGAACAGGTGCTAACATTCAGTACTTC. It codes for CASRRTGANIQYF.

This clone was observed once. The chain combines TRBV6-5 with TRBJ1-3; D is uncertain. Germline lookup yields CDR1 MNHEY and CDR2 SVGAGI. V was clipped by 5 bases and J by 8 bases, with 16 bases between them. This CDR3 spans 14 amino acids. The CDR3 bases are TGTGCCAGCAGTCGAGTTCCCCATGCGGACACCATATATTTT. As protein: CASSRVPHADTIYF.

This chain's CDR3 is CASSFRVGTASSLETQYF. The DNA for the CDR3 is TGTGCCAGTAGTTTCCGCGTCGGGACAGCAAGTAGTTTAGAGACCCAGTACTTC. V is TRBV19 and J is TRBJ2-5, with 7 bases lining up with TRBD1. CDR1 is LNHDA, CDR2 SQIVND, per germline (reference sequence). Trimming removed 5 bases from V and 4 bases from J; junction bases left unmatched: 19. There are 18 residues in the CDR3.

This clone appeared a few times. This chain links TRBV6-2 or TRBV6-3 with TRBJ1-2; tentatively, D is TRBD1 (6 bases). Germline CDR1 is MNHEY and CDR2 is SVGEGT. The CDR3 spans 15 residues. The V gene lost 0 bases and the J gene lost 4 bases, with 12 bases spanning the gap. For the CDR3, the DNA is TGTGCCAGCAGTTACTCGGGGGGCTCGCTCTATGGCTACACCTTC. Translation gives CASSYSGGSLYGYTF.

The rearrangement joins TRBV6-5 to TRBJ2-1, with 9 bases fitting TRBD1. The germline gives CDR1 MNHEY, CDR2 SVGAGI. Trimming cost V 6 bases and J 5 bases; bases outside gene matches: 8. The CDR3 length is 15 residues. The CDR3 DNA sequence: TGTGCCAGCAGGGAGGGGGACAGGGCCCACAATGAGCAGTTCTTC. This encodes CASREGDRAHNEQFF.

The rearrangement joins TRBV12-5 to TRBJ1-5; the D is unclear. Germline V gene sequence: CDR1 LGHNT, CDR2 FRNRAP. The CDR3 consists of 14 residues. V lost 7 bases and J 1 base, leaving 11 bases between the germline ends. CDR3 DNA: TGTGCTAGTGCCTTTTGGGAGAGCAATCAGCCCCAGCATTTT. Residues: CASAFWESNQPQHF.

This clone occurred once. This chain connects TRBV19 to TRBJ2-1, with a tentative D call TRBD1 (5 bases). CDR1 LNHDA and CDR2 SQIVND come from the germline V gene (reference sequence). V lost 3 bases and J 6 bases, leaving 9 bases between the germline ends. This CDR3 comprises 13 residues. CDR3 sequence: CASSIRQGNEQFF. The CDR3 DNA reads TGTGCCAGTAGTATTCGGCAGGGCAATGAGCAGTTCTTC.

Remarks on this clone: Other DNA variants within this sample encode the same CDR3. The DNA of the CDR3 is TGTGCCAGCAGCTTACAGGGATCTGGAAACACCATATATTTT. This encodes CASSLQGSGNTIYF. The chain carries TRBV5-4 and TRBJ1-3; weak D call: TRBD1 (6 bases). The ends were cut back, 2 bases at V and 1 base at J, with 7 bases in the middle. Germline-derived CDR1 and CDR2 are SGHNT and YYREEE (reference sequence). The CDR3 has 14 residues.

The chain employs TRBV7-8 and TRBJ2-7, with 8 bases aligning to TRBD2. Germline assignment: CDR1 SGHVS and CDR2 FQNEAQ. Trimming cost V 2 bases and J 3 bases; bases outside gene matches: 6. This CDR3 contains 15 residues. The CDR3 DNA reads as TGTGCCAGCAGCTTATTTGAGCGGGGGCTCTACGAGCAGTACTTC. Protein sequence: CASSLFERGLYEQYF.

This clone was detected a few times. This CDR3 is CASSLLARDTGYTF. CDR3 DNA: TGTGCCAGCAGCCTCCTGGCCCGGGATACGGGCTACACCTTC. The rearrangement joins TRBV11-2 to TRBJ1-2; D gene uncertain. Looked up from germline, CDR1 is SGHAT and CDR2 is FQNNGV. V was shortened by 5 bases and J by 8 bases, with 18 bases between the two germline ends. This CDR3 is built from 14 residues.

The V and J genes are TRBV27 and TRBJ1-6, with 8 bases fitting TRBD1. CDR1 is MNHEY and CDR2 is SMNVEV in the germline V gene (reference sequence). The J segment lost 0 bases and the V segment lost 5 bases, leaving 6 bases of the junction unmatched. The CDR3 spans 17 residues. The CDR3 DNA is TGTGCCAGCAGTATTCCAGGGGGCGGCTCCTATAATTCACCCCTCCACTTT. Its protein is CASSIPGGGSYNSPLHF.

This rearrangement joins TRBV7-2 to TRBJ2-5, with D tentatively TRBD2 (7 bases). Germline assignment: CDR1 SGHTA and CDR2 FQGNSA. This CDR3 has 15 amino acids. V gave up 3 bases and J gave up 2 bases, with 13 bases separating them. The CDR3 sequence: CASSLAGAFQETQYF. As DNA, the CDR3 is TGTGCCAGCAGCTTGGCGGGGGCCTTTCAAGAGACCCAGTACTTC. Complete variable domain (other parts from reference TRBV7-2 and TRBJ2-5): GAGVSQSPSNKVTEKGKDVELRCDPISGHTALYWYRQSLGQGLEFLIYFQGNSAPDKSGLPSDRFSAERTGGSVSTLTIQRTQQEDSAVYLCASSLAGAFQETQYFGPGTRLLVL.

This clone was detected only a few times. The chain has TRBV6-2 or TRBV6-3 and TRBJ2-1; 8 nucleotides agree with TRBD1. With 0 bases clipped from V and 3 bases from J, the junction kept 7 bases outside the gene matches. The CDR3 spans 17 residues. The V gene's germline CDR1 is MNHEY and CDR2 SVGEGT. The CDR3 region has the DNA TGTGCCAGCAGTTACTCCCCGCCAGGGGGCGTCTACAATGAGCAGTTCTTC. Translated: CASSYSPPGGVYNEQFF.

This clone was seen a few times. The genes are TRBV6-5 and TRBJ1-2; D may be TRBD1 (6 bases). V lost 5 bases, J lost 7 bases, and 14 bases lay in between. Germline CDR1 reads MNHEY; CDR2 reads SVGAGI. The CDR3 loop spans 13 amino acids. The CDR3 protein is CASSPPGAAGYTF. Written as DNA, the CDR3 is TGTGCCAGCAGTCCCCCAGGGGCGGCTGGCTACACCTTC.

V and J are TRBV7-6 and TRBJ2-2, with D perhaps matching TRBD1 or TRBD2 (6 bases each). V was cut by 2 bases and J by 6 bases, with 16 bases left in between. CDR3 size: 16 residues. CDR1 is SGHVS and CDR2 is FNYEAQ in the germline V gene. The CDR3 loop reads CASSLTRTAGAGELFF. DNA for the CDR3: TGTGCCAGCAGCTTAACTCGGACAGCGGGTGCCGGGGAGCTGTTTTTT.

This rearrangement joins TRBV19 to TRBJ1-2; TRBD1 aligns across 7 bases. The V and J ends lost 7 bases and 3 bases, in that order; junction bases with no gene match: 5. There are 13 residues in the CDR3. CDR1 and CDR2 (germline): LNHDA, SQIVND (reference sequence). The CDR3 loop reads CASNRDSYYGYTF. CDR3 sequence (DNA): TGTGCCAGTAATCGGGACAGCTACTATGGCTACACCTTC. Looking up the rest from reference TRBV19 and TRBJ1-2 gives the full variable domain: DGGITQSPKYLFRKEGQNVTLSCEQNLNHDAMYWYRQDPGQGLRLIYYSQIVNDFQKGDIAEGYSVSREKKESFPLTVTSAQKNPTAFYLCASNRDSYYGYTFGSGTRLTVV.

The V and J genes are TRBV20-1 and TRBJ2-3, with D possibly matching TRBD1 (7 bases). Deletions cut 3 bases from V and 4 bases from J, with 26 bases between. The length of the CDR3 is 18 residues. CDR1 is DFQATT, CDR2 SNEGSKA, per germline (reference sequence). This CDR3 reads CSASDRDRGLSWPDTQYF. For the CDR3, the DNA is TGCAGTGCTAGTGACAGGGATAGGGGACTTTCTTGGCCAGATACGCAGTATTTT.

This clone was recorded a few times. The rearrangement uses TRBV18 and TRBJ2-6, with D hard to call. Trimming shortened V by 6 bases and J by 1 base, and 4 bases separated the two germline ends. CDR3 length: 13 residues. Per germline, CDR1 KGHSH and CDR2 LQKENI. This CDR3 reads CASSVSGANVLTF. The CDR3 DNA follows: TGTGCCAGCTCGGTGTCTGGGGCCAACGTCCTGACTTTC.

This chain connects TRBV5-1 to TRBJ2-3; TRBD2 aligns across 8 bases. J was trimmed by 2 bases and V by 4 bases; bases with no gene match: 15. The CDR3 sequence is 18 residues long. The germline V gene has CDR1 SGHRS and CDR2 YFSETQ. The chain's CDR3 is CASSMPDPLAGPTDTQYF. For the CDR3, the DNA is TGCGCCAGCAGCATGCCCGACCCCCTAGCGGGTCCCACAGATACGCAGTATTTT.

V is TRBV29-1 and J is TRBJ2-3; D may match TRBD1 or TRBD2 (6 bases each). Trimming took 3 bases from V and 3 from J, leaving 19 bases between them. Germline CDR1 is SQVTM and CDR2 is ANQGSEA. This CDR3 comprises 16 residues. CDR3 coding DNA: TGCAGCGTTGACGGGGGTAGCGGAAGGGGGACAGATACGCAGTATTTT. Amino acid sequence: CSVDGGSGRGTDTQYF.

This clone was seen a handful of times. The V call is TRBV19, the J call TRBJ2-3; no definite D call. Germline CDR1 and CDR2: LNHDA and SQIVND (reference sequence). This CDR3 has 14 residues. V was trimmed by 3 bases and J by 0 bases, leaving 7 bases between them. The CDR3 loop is CASSIGPSTDTQYF. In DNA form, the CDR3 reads TGTGCCAGTAGTATTGGCCCTAGCACAGATACGCAGTATTTT.

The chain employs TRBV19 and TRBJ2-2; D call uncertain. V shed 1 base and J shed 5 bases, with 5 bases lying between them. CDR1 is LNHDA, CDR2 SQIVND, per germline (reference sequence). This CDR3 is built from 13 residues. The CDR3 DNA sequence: TGTGCCAGTAGTATAGGTCGGACCGGGGAGCTGTTTTTT. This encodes CASSIGRTGELFF.

CDR3 coding DNA: TGCGCCAGCAGCCAAGAAAGGACGGGACACCCGCAGACCCAGTACTTC. Translation: CASSQERTGHPQTQYF. The rearrangement links TRBV4-1 to TRBJ2-5; the D gene is possibly TRBD1 (6 bases). This CDR3 is built from 16 residues. Germline V lookup: CDR1 MGHRA, CDR2 YSYEKL. V was pared by 0 bases and J by 6 bases, with 17 bases between.

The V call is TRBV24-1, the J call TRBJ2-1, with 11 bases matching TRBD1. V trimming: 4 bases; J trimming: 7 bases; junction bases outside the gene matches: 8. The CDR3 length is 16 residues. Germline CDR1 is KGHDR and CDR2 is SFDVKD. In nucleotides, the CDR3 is TGTGCCACCAGTGACCCCGGACAGGGGGCTGCGAATGAGCAGTTCTTC. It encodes CATSDPGQGAANEQFF.

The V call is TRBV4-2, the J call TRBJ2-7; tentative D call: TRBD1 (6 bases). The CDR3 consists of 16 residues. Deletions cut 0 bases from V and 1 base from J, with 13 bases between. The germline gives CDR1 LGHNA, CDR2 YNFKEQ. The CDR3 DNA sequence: TGTGCCAGCAGCCAAGATCCGGACAGTTATTCCTACGAGCAGTACTTC. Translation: CASSQDPDSYSYEQYF.